The 21 T cell receptor beta chains below all came from one sample that was sequenced in a study of cytomegalovirus exposure and HLA in healthy donors. The PCR used 60 Vbeta and 13 Jbeta primers. TCRdb's table, derived via immunoSEQ multiplex PCR, lists solely in-frame clones and lacks some. The sample shows 150,000 to 200,000 clones, under 85% of them seen only once. The sequenced material came from PBMCs. The source of these receptors is a woman aged 25 to 39 in good health and CMV-seronegative.

The gene calls are TRBV5-6 and TRBJ1-1; perhaps TRBD1 as D (6 bases). Trimming took off 4 bases at V and 4 bases at J, with 11 bases between the two ends. The CDR3 consists of 13 residues. Germline V gene sequence: CDR1 SGHDT, CDR2 YYEEEE. The CDR3 DNA reads as TGTGCCAGCAGCCCGTACAGGGCCACTGAAGCTTTCTTT. It specifies CASSPYRATEAFF.

The rearrangement uses TRBV5-1 and TRBJ1-2; D perhaps matches TRBD1 (5 bases). This CDR3 is 12 amino acids long. Germline CDR1 SGHRS, CDR2 YFSETQ. Trimming removed 4 bases from V and 8 bases from J, with 12 bases in between. The CDR3 region has the DNA TGCGCCAGCAGCGGGGACTTTTGGGGCTACACCTTC. It yields the protein CASSGDFWGYTF.

V usage is TRBV18 and J usage is TRBJ1-1; D unresolved. The ends were cut back, 5 bases at V and 5 bases at J, with 18 bases in the middle. CDR1 is KGHSH, CDR2 LQKENI, per germline. The CDR3 spans 15 residues. CDR3 sequence: CASSLGQAVLTEAFF. Here the CDR3 DNA reads TGTGCCAGCTCATTAGGTCAGGCCGTTTTAACTGAAGCTTTCTTT.

The V gene is TRBV5-1, the J gene TRBJ2-1, with a possible D match to TRBD1 (5 bases). Trimming pared 3 bases from V and 6 bases from J, leaving 16 bases between. Germline V CDR1 and CDR2: SGHRS, YFSETQ. CDR3 length equals 15 residues. CDR3 protein: CASSSTDRWANEQFF. Written as DNA, the CDR3 is TGCGCCAGCAGCTCGACAGACCGATGGGCCAATGAGCAGTTCTTC.

The chain couples TRBV6-1 to TRBJ1-3; a possible D gene is TRBD1 (6 bases). Germline-derived CDR1 and CDR2 are MNHNS and SASEGT. The CDR3 runs to 15 residues. Trimming pared 2 bases from V and 2 bases from J, leaving 10 bases between. The CDR3 region is CASSESGHPGNTIYF. The CDR3 DNA is TGTGCCAGCAGTGAATCGGGACACCCTGGAAACACCATATATTTT.

The J gene is TRBJ2-7, the V gene TRBV5-6; TRBD1 agrees at 10 bases. There are 13 residues in the CDR3. V gave up 2 bases and J gave up 6 bases; unmatched junction bases: 2. Germline values: CDR1 SGHDT, CDR2 YYEEEE. The DNA of the CDR3 is TGTGCCAGCAGCTTCGGGACAGGGGCCGAGCAGTACTTC. This translates into CASSFGTGAEQYF.

The V gene is TRBV30, the J gene TRBJ1-3, with 7 bases aligning to TRBD1. The CDR3 is made up of 17 amino acids. The germline CDR1 and CDR2 sequences are GTSNPN and SVGIG (reference sequence). Germline trimming cut 4 bases from V and 2 bases from J; bases unmatched to any gene: 14. The CDR3 coding sequence is TGTGCCTGGAACCTAGCGGGACACACAGGGGCTGGAAACACCATATATTTT. Amino acid sequence: CAWNLAGHTGAGNTIYF. The whole variable domain, filled in from reference TRBV30 and TRBJ1-3, reads SQTIHQWPATLVQPVGSPLSLECTVEGTSNPNLYWYRQAAGRGLQLLFYSVGIGQISSEVPQNLSASRPQDRQFILSSKKLLLSDSGFYLCAWNLAGHTGAGNTIYFGEGSWLTVV.

This clone was seen a handful of times. The genes are TRBV6-5 and TRBJ2-7; 7 bases are a match to TRBD1. Germline CDR1 and CDR2: MNHEY and SVGAGI. Trimming cost V 0 bases and J 5 bases; bases outside gene matches: 7. The CDR3 covers 15 residues. The DNA for the CDR3 is TGTGCCAGCAGTTACTCGGGCATCACAGGGGACGAGCAGTACTTC. Protein product: CASSYSGITGDEQYF.

The chain is built from TRBV20-1 and TRBJ1-1; D remains unclear. The germline CDR1 and CDR2 sequences are DFQATT and SNEGSKA (reference sequence). The CDR3 is 11 residues long. V lost 6 bases and J lost 6, with 11 bases in between. CDR3 amino acids: CSALLIAEAFF. The DNA for the CDR3 is TGCAGTGCCCTCCTAATCGCTGAAGCTTTCTTT.

The rearrangement joins TRBV6-6 to TRBJ1-2, with a tentative D call TRBD1 (6 bases). Germline CDR1 reads MNHNY; CDR2 reads SVGAGI (reference sequence). The CDR3 spans 12 residues. Trimming removed 5 bases at V and 7 bases at J, with 11 bases between. The CDR3 coding sequence is TGTGCCAGCAGTCGGGACACTGGTGGCTACACCTTC. It yields the protein CASSRDTGGYTF.

This clone was recorded once. The chain has TRBV7-3 and TRBJ2-7; the match to TRBD1 covers 9 bases. V trimming: 5 bases; J trimming: 5 bases; junction bases outside the gene matches: 10. The CDR3 is made up of 15 amino acids. The germline CDR1 and CDR2 sequences are SGHTA and FQGTGA. The CDR3 spells CASSQEGQGSHEQYF. For the CDR3, the DNA is TGTGCCAGCAGCCAAGAGGGACAGGGATCTCACGAGCAGTACTTC. The variable domain in full, with the rest retrieved from reference TRBV7-3 and TRBJ2-7, is GAGVSQTPSNKVTEKGKYVELRCDPISGHTALYWYRQSLGQGPEFLIYFQGTGAADDSGLPNDRFFAVRPEGSVSTLKIQRTERGDSAVYLCASSQEGQGSHEQYFGPGTRLTVT.

This clone showed up just once. The CDR3 loop reads CASSSSQGQAEKLFF. CDR3 in DNA: TGTGCCAGCAGTTCTTCCCAAGGACAAGCTGAAAAACTGTTTTTT. The gene calls are TRBV6-5 and TRBJ1-4, with D perhaps matching TRBD1 (5 bases). This CDR3 contains 15 residues. Trimming pared 4 bases from V and 7 bases from J, leaving 16 bases between. The germline CDR1 and CDR2 sequences are MNHEY and SVGAGI.

The genes are TRBV12-5 and TRBJ2-3; TRBD1 matches 9 bases. CDR1 is LGHNT and CDR2 is FRNRAP in the germline V gene. The V and J ends lost 6 bases and 2 bases, in that order; junction bases with no gene match: 12. The CDR3 extends over 17 amino acids. CDR3 in amino acids: CASGWGLGQGNTDTQYF. The CDR3 DNA sequence: TGTGCTAGTGGCTGGGGACTGGGACAGGGTAACACAGATACGCAGTATTTT.

The J gene is TRBJ2-5, the V gene TRBV2; D call uncertain. The CDR3 totals 11 residues. CDR1 and CDR2 (germline): SNHLY, FYNNEI. For the CDR3, the DNA is TGTGGCACGCGGTATAGAGAGACCCAGTACTTC. Its translation is CGTRYRETQYF.

The rearrangement joins TRBV2 to TRBJ1-2; TRBD1 aligns across 9 bases. CDR3 length: 18 residues. The J segment lost 1 base and the V segment lost 5 bases, leaving 14 bases of the junction unmatched. Germline V lookup: CDR1 SNHLY, CDR2 FYNNEI. The CDR3 coding sequence is TGTGCCAGCAGTCGAAGGGGACAGGGCGGCGTGGGTAACTATGGCTACACCTTC. This translates into CASSRRGQGGVGNYGYTF.

The V gene is TRBV28, the J gene TRBJ2-5; a weak D match, TRBD1 (6 bases). The DNA end is a closer match to TRBJ2-7, so the J assignment may be wrong. Germline CDR1 is MDHEN and CDR2 is SYDVKM. CDR3 length: 14 amino acids. The CDR3 loop reads CASSPRGFAYEQYF. As DNA, the CDR3 is TGTGCCAGCAGCCCTAGGGGGTTCGCCTACGAGCAGTACTTC.

The chain combines TRBV19 with TRBJ1-1; no firm D call. The germline CDR1 and CDR2 sequences are LNHDA and SQIVND (reference sequence). The V and J ends lost 7 bases and 0 bases respectively, with 15 bases between them. The CDR3 has 15 residues. CDR3 nucleotide sequence: TGTGCCAGTAACCCCGGATCGGGGATGAACACTGAAGCTTTCTTT. Encoded protein: CASNPGSGMNTEAFF.

This clone was observed once. The chain carries TRBV13 and TRBJ2-2; 7 positions match TRBD2. Germline trimming cut 2 bases from V and 0 bases from J; bases unmatched to any gene: 3. The CDR3 is made up of 16 amino acids. Germline V gene lookup returns CDR1 PRHDT and CDR2 FYEKMQ (reference sequence). The CDR3 DNA follows: TGTGCCAGCAGCTTATCCCGGGGGGCGAACACCGGGGAGCTGTTTTTT. It codes for CASSLSRGANTGELFF.

The CDR3 reads CASSIRGAGGSYEQYF. DNA of the CDR3: TGTGCCAGTAGTATCAGGGGAGCGGGGGGCTCCTACGAGCAGTACTTC. The rearrangement uses TRBV19 and TRBJ2-7, with 9 bases that match TRBD2. With V trimmed by 3 bases and J by 0 bases, 6 bases remained unmatched. The CDR3 has 16 residues. Germline CDR1 reads LNHDA; CDR2 reads SQIVND (reference sequence). Variable domain in full (rest from reference TRBV19 and TRBJ2-7): DGGITQSPKYLFRKEGQNVTLSCEQNLNHDAMYWYRQDPGQGLRLIYYSQIVNDFQKGDIAEGYSVSREKKESFPLTVTSAQKNPTAFYLCASSIRGAGGSYEQYFGPGTRLTVT.

This clone was recorded a few times. The chain combines TRBV1 with TRBJ2-1; TRBD2 is taken as the D call from the table, unchecked against the DNA. TRBV1 is flagged as a pseudogene. This CDR3 is 17 amino acids long. In DNA, the CDR3 is TGCACCAGCAGCCAAGGGAAGCGGGGTTTCTCCTACAATGAGCAGTTCTTC. Protein product: CTSSQGKRGFSYNEQFF.

The J gene is TRBJ2-2, the V gene TRBV27; TRBD1 aligns across 11 bases. With 5 bases clipped from V and 7 bases from J, the junction kept 9 bases outside the gene matches. CDR3 size: 16 residues. In germline, CDR1 is MNHEY, CDR2 SMNVEV (reference sequence). CDR3 sequence: CASSRGQGGVGGELFF. The CDR3 DNA sequence: TGTGCCAGCAGTAGGGGACAGGGGGGTGTAGGCGGGGAGCTGTTTTTT.